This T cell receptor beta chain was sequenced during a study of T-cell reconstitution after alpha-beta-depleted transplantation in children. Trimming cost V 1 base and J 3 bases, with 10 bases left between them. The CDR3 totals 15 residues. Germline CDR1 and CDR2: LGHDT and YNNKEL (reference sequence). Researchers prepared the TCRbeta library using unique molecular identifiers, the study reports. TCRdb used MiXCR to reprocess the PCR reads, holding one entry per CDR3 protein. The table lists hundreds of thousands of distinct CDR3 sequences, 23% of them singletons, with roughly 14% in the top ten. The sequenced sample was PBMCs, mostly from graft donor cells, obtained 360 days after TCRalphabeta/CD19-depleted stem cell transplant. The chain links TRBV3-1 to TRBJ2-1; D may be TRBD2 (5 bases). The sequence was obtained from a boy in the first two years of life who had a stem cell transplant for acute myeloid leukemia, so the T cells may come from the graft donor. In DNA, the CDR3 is TGTGCCAGCAGCCAAGGGGAGCTACTCTACAATGAGCAGTTCTTC. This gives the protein CASSQGELLYNEQFF.